Reported below is one T cell receptor (beta chain). This CDR3 comprises 16 residues. The germline V and J ends were trimmed by 5 bases and 0 bases, with 15 bases remaining between them. Per germline, CDR1 MGHDK and CDR2 SYGVNS. TCRdb reprocessed the 5' RACE reads via MiXCR and lists one record per CDR3 protein. The sample records roughly 540,000 distinct CDR3 sequences, 22% being singletons. The data were taken from a study of identical twins. These data are also associated with another study on T cells expressing NK-cell markers.

The sequencing input was CD4+ T cells sorted from blood. This sequence was found in a woman under 30 in good health. This chain links TRBV25-1 with TRBJ2-3, with a tentative D call TRBD2 (6 bases). DNA of the CDR3: TGTGCCAGCAGTCTGGGAGGCGGAGATAGCACAGATACGCAGTATTTT. Amino acids: CASSLGGGDSTDTQYF.